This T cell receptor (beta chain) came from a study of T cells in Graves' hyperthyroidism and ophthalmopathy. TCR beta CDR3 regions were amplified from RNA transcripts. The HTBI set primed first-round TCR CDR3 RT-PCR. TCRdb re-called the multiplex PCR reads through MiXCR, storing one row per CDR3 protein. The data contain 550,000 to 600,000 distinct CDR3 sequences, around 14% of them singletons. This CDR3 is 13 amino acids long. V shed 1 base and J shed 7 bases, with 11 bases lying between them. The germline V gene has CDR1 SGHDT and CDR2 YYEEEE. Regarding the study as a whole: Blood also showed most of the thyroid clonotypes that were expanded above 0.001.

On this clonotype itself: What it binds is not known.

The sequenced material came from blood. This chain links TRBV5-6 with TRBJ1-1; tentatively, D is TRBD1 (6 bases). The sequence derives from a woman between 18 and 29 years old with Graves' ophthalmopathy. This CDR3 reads CASSLLAGDEAFF. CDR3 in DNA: TGTGCCAGCAGCTTGTTGGCAGGGGATGAAGCTTTCTTT. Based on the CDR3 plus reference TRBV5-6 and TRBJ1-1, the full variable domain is DAGVTQSPTHLIKTRGQQVTLRCSPKSGHDTVSWYQQALGQGPQFIFQYYEEEERQRGNFPDRFSGHQFPNYSSELNVNALLLGDSALYLCASSLLAGDEAFFGQGTRLTVV.